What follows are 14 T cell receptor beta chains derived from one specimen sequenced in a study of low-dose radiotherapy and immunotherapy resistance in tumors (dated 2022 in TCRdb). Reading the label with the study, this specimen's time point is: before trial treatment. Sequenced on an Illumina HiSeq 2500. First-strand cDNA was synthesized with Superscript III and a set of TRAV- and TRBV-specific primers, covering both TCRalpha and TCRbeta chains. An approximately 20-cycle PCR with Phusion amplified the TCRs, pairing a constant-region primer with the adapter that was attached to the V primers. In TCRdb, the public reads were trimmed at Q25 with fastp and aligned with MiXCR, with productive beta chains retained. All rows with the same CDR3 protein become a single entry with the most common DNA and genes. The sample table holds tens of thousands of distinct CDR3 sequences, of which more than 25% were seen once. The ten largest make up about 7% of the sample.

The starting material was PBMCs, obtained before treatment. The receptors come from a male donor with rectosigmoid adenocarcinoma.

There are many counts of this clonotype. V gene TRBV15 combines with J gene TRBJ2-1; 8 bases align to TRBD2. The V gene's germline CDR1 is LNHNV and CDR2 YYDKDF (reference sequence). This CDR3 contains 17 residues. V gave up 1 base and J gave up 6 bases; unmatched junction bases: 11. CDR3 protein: CATSRVFTSGRGNEQFF. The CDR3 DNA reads TGTGCCACCAGCAGAGTCTTTACTAGCGGTCGTGGCAATGAGCAGTTCTTC.

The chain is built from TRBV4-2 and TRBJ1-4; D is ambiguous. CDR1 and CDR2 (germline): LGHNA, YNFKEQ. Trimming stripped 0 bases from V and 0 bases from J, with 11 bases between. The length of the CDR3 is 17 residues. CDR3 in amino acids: CASSQDRYIATNEKLFF. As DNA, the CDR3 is TGTGCCAGCAGCCAAGATAGATACATTGCAACTAATGAAAAACTGTTTTTT.

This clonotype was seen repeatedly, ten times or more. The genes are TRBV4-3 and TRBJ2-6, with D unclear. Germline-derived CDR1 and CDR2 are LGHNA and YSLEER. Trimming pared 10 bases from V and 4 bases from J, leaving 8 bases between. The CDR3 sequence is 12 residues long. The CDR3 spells CATSPGANVLTF. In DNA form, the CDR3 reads TGCGCCACCTCTCCCGGGGCCAACGTCCTGACTTTC.

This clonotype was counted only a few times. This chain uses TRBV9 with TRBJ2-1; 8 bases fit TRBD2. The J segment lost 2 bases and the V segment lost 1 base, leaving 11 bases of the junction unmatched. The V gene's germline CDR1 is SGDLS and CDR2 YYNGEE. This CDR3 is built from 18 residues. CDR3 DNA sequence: TGTGCCAGCAGCGTATTCCCCCACGGGAGGGCTGCCTACAATGAGCAGTTCTTC. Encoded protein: CASSVFPHGRAAYNEQFF. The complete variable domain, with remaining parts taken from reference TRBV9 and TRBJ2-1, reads DSGVTQTPKHLITATGQRVTLRCSPRSGDLSVYWYQQSLDQGLQFLIQYYNGEERAKGNILERFSAQQFPDLHSELNLSSLELGDSALYFCASSVFPHGRAAYNEQFFGPGTRLTVL.

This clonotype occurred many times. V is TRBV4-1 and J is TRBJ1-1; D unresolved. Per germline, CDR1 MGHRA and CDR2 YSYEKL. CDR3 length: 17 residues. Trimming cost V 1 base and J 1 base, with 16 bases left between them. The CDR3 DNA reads TGCGCCAGCAGCCAAGTACTTGGACGCCGGCCGAACACTGAAGCTTTCTTT. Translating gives CASSQVLGRRPNTEAFF.

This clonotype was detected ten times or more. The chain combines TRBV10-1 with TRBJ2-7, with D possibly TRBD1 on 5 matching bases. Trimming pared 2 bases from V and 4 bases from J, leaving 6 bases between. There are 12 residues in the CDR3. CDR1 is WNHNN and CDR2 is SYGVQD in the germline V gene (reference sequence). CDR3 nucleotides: TGCGCCAGCAGTGAGCCAGGGTACGAGCAGTACTTC. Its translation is CASSEPGYEQYF.

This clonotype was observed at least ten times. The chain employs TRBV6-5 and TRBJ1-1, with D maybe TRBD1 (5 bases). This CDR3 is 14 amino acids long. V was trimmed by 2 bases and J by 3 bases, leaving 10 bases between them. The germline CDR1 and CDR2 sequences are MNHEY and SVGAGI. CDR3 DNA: TGTGCCAGCAGTTACGCGACAGCGTACACTGAAGCTTTCTTT. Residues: CASSYATAYTEAFF.

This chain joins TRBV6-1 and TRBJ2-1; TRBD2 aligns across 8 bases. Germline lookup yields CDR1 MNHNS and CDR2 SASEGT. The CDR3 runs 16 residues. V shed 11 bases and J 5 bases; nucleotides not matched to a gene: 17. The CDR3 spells CASRGSGRARHNEQFF. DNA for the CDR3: TGTGCCTCCCGGGGGAGCGGGAGAGCTCGTCACAATGAGCAGTTCTTC.

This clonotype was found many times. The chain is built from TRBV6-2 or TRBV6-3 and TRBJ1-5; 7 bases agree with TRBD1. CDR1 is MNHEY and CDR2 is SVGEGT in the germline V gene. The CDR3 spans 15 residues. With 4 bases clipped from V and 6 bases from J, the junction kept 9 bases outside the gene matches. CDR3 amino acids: CASSFMDRRGQPQHF. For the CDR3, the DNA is TGTGCCAGCAGTTTTATGGACAGGCGGGGTCAGCCCCAGCATTTT.

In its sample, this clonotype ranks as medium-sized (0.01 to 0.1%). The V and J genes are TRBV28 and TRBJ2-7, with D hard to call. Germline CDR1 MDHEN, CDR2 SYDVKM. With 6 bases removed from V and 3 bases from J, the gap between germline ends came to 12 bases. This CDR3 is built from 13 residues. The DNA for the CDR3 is TGTGCCAGCAGGGCGCCCGTGGACTACGAGCAGTACTTC. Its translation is CASRAPVDYEQYF.

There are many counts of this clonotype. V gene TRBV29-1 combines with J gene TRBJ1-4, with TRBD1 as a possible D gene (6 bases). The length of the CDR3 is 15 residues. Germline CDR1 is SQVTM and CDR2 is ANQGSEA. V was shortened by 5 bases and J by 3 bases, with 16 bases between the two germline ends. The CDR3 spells CSVTFGGRANEKLFF. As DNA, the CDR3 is TGCAGCGTTACGTTTGGGGGCAGGGCTAATGAAAAACTGTTTTTT.

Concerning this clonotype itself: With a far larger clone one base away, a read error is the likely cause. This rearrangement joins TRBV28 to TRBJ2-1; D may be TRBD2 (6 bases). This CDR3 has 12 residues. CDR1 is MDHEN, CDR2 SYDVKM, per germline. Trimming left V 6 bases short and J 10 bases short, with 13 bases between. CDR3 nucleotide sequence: TGTGCCAGCAGCTTGGCGGGGCTGGAGCAGTTCTTC. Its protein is CASSLAGLEQFF.

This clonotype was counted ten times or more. In DNA form, the CDR3 reads TGTGCCAGTTGGCAGGGTGGGGCCGGGGAGCTGTTTTTT. Translation gives CASWQGGAGELFF. V gene TRBV19 combines with J gene TRBJ2-2; TRBD1 might be the D (5 bases). V shed 8 bases and J shed 6 bases, with 13 bases lying between them. The CDR3 is made up of 13 amino acids. Germline V CDR1 and CDR2: LNHDA, SQIVND (reference sequence).

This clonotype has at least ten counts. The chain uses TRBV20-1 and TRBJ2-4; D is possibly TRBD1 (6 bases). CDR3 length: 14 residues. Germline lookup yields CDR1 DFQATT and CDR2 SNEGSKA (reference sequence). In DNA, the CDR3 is TGCCTACCGCAGGGGCCAGGCATCAAAAACATTCAGTACTTC. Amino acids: CLPQGPGIKNIQYF.